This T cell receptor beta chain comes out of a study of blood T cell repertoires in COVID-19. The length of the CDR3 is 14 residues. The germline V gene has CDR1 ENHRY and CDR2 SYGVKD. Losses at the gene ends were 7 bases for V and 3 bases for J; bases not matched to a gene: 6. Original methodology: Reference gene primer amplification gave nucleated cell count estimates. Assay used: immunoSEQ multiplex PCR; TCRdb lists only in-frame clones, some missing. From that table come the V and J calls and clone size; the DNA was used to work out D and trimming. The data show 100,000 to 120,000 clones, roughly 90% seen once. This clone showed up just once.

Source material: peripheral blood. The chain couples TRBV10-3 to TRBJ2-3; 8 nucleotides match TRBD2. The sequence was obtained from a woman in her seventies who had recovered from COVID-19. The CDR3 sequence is CAIKSGRDTDTQYF. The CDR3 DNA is TGTGCCATCAAAAGCGGGAGAGATACAGATACGCAGTATTTT.